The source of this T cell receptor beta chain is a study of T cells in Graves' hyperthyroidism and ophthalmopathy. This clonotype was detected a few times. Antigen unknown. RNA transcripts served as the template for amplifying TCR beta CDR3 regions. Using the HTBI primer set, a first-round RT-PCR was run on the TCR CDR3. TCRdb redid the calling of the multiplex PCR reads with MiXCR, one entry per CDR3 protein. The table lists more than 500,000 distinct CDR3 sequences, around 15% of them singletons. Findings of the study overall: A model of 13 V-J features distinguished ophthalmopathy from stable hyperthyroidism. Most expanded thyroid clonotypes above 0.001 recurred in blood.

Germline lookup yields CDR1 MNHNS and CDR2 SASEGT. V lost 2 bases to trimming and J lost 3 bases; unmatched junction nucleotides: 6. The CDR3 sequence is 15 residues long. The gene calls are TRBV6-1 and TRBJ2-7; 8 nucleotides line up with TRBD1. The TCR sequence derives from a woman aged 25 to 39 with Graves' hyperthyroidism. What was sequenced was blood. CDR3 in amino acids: CASSETGQASYEQYF. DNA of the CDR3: TGTGCCAGCAGTGAAACGGGACAGGCCAGCTACGAGCAGTACTTC.